Each of the 16 T cell receptor beta chains below was sequenced from the same sample in a study of cytotoxic CD8 clonotypes in ibrutinib-treated CLL. Profiling relied on immunoSEQ multiplex PCR, and the TCRdb table lists in-frame clones only, not all of them. The table has more than 150,000 clones, around 72% seen once. The starting material was PBMCs, obtained after 24 months of ibrutinib treatment. These receptors originate from a human donor with chronic lymphocytic leukemia.

V is TRBV11-2 and J is TRBJ2-2; unclear D gene. The germline gives CDR1 SGHAT, CDR2 FQNNGV. V was clipped by 3 bases and J by 7 bases, with 12 bases between them. The CDR3 is made up of 14 amino acids. The CDR3 is CASSFYPGGGELFF. The CDR3, as DNA: TGTGCCAGCAGCTTCTACCCGGGTGGCGGGGAGCTGTTTTTT.

The CDR3 reads CASSQGETARFF. In DNA, the CDR3 is TGCGCCAGCAGCCAGGGGGAGACAGCAAGATTCTTT. The chain links TRBV4-3 to TRBJ1-1; a possible D gene is TRBD1 (5 bases). The ends were cut back, 3 bases at V and 14 bases at J, with 16 bases in the middle. In germline, CDR1 is LGHNA, CDR2 YSLEER. This CDR3 is 12 amino acids long.

The chain has TRBV5-4 and TRBJ2-7; weak D call: TRBD2 (5 bases). In germline, CDR1 is SGHNT, CDR2 YYREEE (reference sequence). The CDR3 totals 15 residues. V was pared by 4 bases and J by 2 bases, with 16 bases between. The CDR3 sequence: CASSTERGGPYEQYF. The CDR3 DNA sequence: TGTGCCAGCAGCACGGAAAGAGGCGGGCCCTACGAGCAGTACTTC. Combining the CDR3 with reference TRBV5-4 and TRBJ2-7 gives the whole variable domain ETGVTQSPTHLIKTRGQQVTLRCSSQSGHNTVSWYQQALGQGPQFIFQYYREEENGRGNFPPRFSGLQFPNYSSELNVNALELDDSALYLCASSTERGGPYEQYFGPGTRLTVT.

In regard to this clone: A junction end diverges from the germline sequence, so it may reflect a read error. The chain uses TRBV6-5 and TRBJ2-2; perhaps TRBD1 as D (6 bases). The germline gives CDR1 MNHEY, CDR2 SVGAGI. This CDR3 is 13 amino acids long. The CDR3 sequence is CASMQGSTVELFF. CDR3 sequence (DNA): TGTGCCAGCATGCAGGGGTCCACCGTGGAGCTGTTTTTT.

This clone was seen a few times. The chain has TRBV9 and TRBJ2-1; D gene ambiguous. V lost 0 bases, J lost 10 bases, and 11 bases lay in between. The CDR3 is 13 residues long. Per germline, CDR1 SGDLS and CDR2 YYNGEE. CDR3 protein: CASSVARATEQFF. CDR3 DNA: TGTGCCAGCAGCGTAGCTAGGGCCACGGAGCAGTTCTTC.

J is TRBJ2-7 and V is TRBV11-2, with D possibly TRBD1 on 5 matching bases. The CDR3 totals 15 residues. Germline V gene sequence: CDR1 SGHAT, CDR2 FQNNGV. Trimming took off 1 base at V and 6 bases at J, with 16 bases between the two ends. CDR3 nucleotides: TGTGCCAGCAGCTTAGGGGCAGGGAATCGGCGCGAGCAGTACTTC. This encodes CASSLGAGNRREQYF.

The V gene is TRBV7-9, the J gene TRBJ2-6; D tentatively reads TRBD1 or TRBD2 (5 bases each). Looked up from germline, CDR1 is SEHNR and CDR2 is FQNEAQ (reference sequence). Trimming removed 5 bases from V and 4 bases from J, with 12 bases in between. The CDR3 runs 15 residues. The CDR3 bases are TGTGCCAGCAGCCTTTCCGGGGCCGGGGCCAACGTCCTGACTTTC. Translated, it gives CASSLSGAGANVLTF.

The V call is TRBV29-1, the J call TRBJ2-3; 9 bases are a match to TRBD1. J gave up 4 bases and V 5 bases, and 10 bases lay outside the gene matches. The V gene's germline CDR1 is SQVTM and CDR2 ANQGSEA. The CDR3 extends over 15 amino acids. The CDR3 DNA sequence: TGCAGCGTTTTACCGGGACAGGGATGGGCAGATACGCAGTATTTT. As protein: CSVLPGQGWADTQYF.

The chain links TRBV30 to TRBJ2-7; 8 bases match TRBD2. J lost 2 bases, V lost 4 bases, and 1 base had no gene match. Germline V gene data show CDR1 as GTSNPN and CDR2 as SVGIG (reference sequence). CDR3 length: 12 residues. The CDR3 nucleotides are TGTGCCTGGAATAGCGGGACCTACGAGCAGTACTTC. Residues: CAWNSGTYEQYF.

The chain couples TRBV7-8 to TRBJ2-7; no reliable D call. Trimming shortened V by 2 bases and J by 5 bases, and 10 bases separated the two germline ends. Germline V gives CDR1 SGHVS, CDR2 FQNEAQ. The CDR3 consists of 13 residues. CDR3 bases: TGTGCCAGCAGCTTAAAGGGTGGGCACGAGCAGTACTTC. This encodes CASSLKGGHEQYF. Full variable domain (outside the CDR3, taken from reference TRBV7-8 and TRBJ2-7): GAGVSQSPRYKVAKRGQDVALRCDPISGHVSLFWYQQALGQGPEFLTYFQNEAQLDKSGLPSDRFFAERPEGSVSTLKIQRTQQEDSAVYLCASSLKGGHEQYFGPGTRLTVT.

The V call is TRBV7-8, the J call TRBJ1-2, with a weak D call TRBD1 (6 bases). Germline values: CDR1 SGHVS, CDR2 FQNEAQ. The V gene lost 1 base and the J gene lost 5 bases, with 11 bases spanning the gap. There are 14 residues in the CDR3. CDR3 amino acids: CASSLGLQGYGYTF. CDR3 in DNA: TGTGCCAGCAGCTTAGGCTTACAGGGATATGGCTACACCTTC.

V is TRBV5-1 and J is TRBJ1-1; D not resolved. The CDR3 consists of 14 residues. The V end was cut by 2 bases, the J end by 3 bases, with 11 bases between. Germline V CDR1 and CDR2: SGHRS, YFSETQ. The CDR3 region has the DNA TGCGCCAGCAGCTTCCGGAGGGTGGACACTGAAGCTTTCTTT. Protein: CASSFRRVDTEAFF.

There are a few counts of this clone. The junction does not match germline at one end; this may be a read error. The rearrangement uses TRBV29-1 and TRBJ2-3; TRBD1 agrees at 7 bases. The length of the CDR3 is 13 residues. Germline V gives CDR1 SQVTM, CDR2 ANQGSEA. CDR3 in DNA: TGCAGCGGTGAACAGGGGTTAGTAGATACGCAGTATTTT. Its protein product is CSGEQGLVDTQYF.

The V gene is TRBV30, the J gene TRBJ1-2; tentatively, D is TRBD1 (5 bases). Germline lookup yields CDR1 GTSNPN and CDR2 SVGIG (reference sequence). The CDR3 has 16 amino acids. The V and J ends lost 1 base and 4 bases respectively, with 19 bases between them. In nucleotides, the CDR3 is TGTGCCTGGAGTGCAACATACAGGACCGCTAGCTATGGCTACACCTTC. Protein: CAWSATYRTASYGYTF.

This chain joins TRBV5-1 and TRBJ2-7; 7 positions match TRBD2. The trim removed 3 bases at V and 0 bases at J, leaving 3 bases unmatched. The CDR3 sequence is 14 residues long. CDR1 and CDR2 (germline): SGHRS, YFSETQ. CDR3 loop: CASSSGLGSYEQYF. CDR3 sequence (DNA): TGCGCCAGCAGCTCTGGACTAGGCTCCTACGAGCAGTACTTC.

The chain uses TRBV7-8 and TRBJ2-7; D is perhaps TRBD2 (5 bases). V was clipped by 2 bases and J by 0 bases, with 11 bases between them. Germline V gene sequence: CDR1 SGHVS, CDR2 FQNEAQ. This CDR3 spans 15 amino acids. For the CDR3, the DNA is TGTGCCAGCAGCTTAAACGAGGGTAGCTCCTACGAGCAGTACTTC. Protein sequence: CASSLNEGSSYEQYF.